This T cell receptor beta chain was observed in a study of T-cell memory formation after mild COVID-19. Whole-study context: TCR clusters showed largely donor specificity.

Concerning this clonotype itself: The antigen remains unidentified.

One entry per CDR3 protein results from TCRdb running MiXCR on the 5' RACE reads. Altogether approximately 350,000 distinct CDR3 sequences are present, roughly an eighth being singletons, with the ten largest covering approximately 20%. Points from the study as a whole: Several responding clones turned up in pre-infection memory, indicating that cross-reactive memory may have taken part.

The CDR3 is made up of 15 amino acids. With 0 bases clipped from V and 5 bases from J, the junction kept 5 bases outside the gene matches. The V gene's germline CDR1 is SGDLS and CDR2 YYNGEE. The source is a man aged 18 to 30 who had mild COVID-19 (a few samples of this study predate the infection). Cell type and time point are not known. The V and J genes are TRBV9 and TRBJ2-5; 9 positions match TRBD2. Source material: PBMCs or a T cell subset sorted from them (not recorded which). The chain's CDR3 is CASSVVSGGPETQYF. The CDR3 DNA reads TGTGCCAGCAGCGTAGTCAGCGGGGGGCCGGAGACCCAGTACTTC. Filled out from reference TRBV9 and TRBJ2-5, the complete variable domain reads DSGVTQTPKHLITATGQRVTLRCSPRSGDLSVYWYQQSLDQGLQFLIQYYNGEERAKGNILERFSAQQFPDLHSELNLSSLELGDSALYFCASSVVSGGPETQYFGPGTRLLVL.